The clone carrying this TCR beta chain counts as medium-sized. Antigen: not known. The data stem from a study of T cell repertoires in aging, cancer and after chemotherapy. Study as a whole: Paired samples before and after chemotherapy came from chronic lymphocytic leukemia patients on fludarabine- or bendamustine-based regimens. Study-wide results and limits: Across the chemotherapy interval, each cancer cohort showed higher median generation probability, suggesting thymic rebound. Age-matched healthy donors had significantly more diverse, less clonal blood TCR repertoires than untreated cancer patients.

Germline loops: CDR1 SGHAT, CDR2 FQDESV (reference sequence). V lost 5 bases and J 6 bases, leaving 14 bases between the germline ends. This CDR3 has 14 amino acids. Rearranged V-D-J TRB sequences were amplified with a mixed TRB-A/B primer pool. From the multiplex PCR reads, TCRdb called clonotypes with MiXCR, one entry per CDR3 protein. The sample has about 13,000 distinct CDR3 sequences, around 30% seen once; the top ten hold roughly 8.8%. Amplification of TCR beta used genomic DNA extracted from peripheral blood. Source material: blood. The chain recombines TRBV11-1 with TRBJ2-4, with unresolved D. This TCR derives from a human donor with a blood cancer. As DNA, the CDR3 is TGTGCCAGCAGCCCCCCCCGGCCCCGAAACATTCAGTACTTC. Amino acid sequence: CASSPPRPRNIQYF.